This T cell receptor beta chain is drawn from a study of cytomegalovirus exposure and HLA in healthy donors. This clone was picked up a small number of times. It was with 60 Vbeta and 13 Jbeta primers that the PCR ran. The method was immunoSEQ multiplex PCR; TCRdb's version includes in-frame clones alone and lacks a portion of them. Counted here are 130,000 to 150,000 clones, 60% to 85% occurring once; the ten biggest clones make up under 4.5%. The CDR3 totals 15 residues. The germline V and J ends were trimmed by 3 bases and 0 bases, with 11 bases remaining between them. Germline lookup yields CDR1 ENHRY and CDR2 SYGVKD.

Source material: PBMCs. The chain recombines TRBV10-3 with TRBJ1-1; D not resolved. The sequence came from a man younger than 30 in good health and CMV-seronegative. CDR3 protein: CAISEEGNLNTEAFF. The CDR3 coding sequence is TGTGCCATCAGTGAAGAGGGAAATCTGAACACTGAAGCTTTCTTT.